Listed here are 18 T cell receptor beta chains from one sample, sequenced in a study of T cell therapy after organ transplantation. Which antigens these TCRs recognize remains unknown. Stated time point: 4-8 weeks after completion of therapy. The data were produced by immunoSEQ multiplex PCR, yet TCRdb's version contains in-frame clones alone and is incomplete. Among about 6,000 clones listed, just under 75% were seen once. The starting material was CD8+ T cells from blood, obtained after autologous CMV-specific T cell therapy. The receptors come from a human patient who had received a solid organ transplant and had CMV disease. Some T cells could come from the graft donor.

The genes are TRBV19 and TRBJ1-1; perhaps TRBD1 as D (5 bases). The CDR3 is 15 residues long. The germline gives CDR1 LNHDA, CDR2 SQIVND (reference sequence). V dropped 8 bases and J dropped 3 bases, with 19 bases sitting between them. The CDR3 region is CASLSERGKHTEAFF. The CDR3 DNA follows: TGTGCCAGTCTATCAGAGCGGGGCAAGCACACTGAAGCTTTCTTT.

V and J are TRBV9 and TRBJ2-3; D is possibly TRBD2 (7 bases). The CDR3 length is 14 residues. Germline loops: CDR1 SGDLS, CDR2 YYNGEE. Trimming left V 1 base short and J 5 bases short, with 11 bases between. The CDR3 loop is CASSVRGAGDTQYF. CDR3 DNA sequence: TGTGCCAGCAGCGTACGGGGGGCTGGAGATACGCAGTATTTT.

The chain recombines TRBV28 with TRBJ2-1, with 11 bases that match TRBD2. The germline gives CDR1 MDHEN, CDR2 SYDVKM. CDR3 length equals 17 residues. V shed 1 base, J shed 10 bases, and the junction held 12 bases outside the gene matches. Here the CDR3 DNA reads TGTGCCAGCAGTTTATTGGCTAGCGGGGGGCTAGGGGTCGAGCAGTTCTTC. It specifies CASSLLASGGLGVEQFF.

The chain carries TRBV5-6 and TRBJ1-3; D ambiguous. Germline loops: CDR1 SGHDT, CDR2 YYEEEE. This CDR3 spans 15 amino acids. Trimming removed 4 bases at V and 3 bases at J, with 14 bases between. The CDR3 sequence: CASSHAAGYGNTIYF. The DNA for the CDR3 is TGTGCCAGCAGCCACGCCGCCGGGTATGGAAACACCATATATTTT.

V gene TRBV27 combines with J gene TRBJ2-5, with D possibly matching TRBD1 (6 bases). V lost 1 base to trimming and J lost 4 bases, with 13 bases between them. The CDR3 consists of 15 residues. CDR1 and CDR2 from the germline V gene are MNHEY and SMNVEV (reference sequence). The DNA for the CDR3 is TGTGCCAGCAGTTTATATCCGGGGACAACAGAGACCCAGTACTTC. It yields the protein CASSLYPGTTETQYF.

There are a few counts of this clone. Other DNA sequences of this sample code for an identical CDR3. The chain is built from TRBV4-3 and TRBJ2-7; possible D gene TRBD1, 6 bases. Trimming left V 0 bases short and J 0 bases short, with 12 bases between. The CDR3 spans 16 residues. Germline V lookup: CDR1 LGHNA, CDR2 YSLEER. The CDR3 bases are TGCGCCAGCAGCCAAGACAAGACAGGCCACTCCTACGAGCAGTACTTC. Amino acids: CASSQDKTGHSYEQYF.

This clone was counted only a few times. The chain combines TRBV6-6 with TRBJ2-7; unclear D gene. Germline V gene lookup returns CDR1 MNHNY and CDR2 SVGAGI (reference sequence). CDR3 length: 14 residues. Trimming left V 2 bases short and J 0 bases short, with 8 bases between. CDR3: CASSYLLLSYEQYF. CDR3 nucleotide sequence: TGTGCCAGCAGTTACCTACTCCTCTCCTACGAGCAGTACTTC.

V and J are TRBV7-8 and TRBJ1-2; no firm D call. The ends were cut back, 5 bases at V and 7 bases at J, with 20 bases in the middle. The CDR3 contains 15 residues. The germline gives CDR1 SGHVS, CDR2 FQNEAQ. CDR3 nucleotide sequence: TGTGCCAGCAGCCTTCGGACGTCCGGAGGCGGTGGCTACACCTTC. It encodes CASSLRTSGGGGYTF.

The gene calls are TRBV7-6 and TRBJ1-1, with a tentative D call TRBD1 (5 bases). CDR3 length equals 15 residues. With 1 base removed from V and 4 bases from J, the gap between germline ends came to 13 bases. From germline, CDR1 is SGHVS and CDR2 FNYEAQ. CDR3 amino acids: CASSLGGGGSTEAFF. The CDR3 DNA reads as TGTGCCAGCAGCTTAGGCGGGGGGGGATCCACTGAAGCTTTCTTT.

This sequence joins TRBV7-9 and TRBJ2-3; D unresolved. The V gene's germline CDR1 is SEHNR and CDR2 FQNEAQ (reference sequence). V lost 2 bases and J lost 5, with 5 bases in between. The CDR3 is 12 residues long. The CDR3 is CASSLSRDTQYF. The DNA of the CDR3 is TGTGCCAGCAGCTTATCGAGAGATACGCAGTATTTT.

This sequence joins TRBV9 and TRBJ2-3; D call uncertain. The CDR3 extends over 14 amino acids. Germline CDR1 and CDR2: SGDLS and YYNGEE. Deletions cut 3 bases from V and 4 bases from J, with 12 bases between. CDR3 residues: CASSALGRADTQYF. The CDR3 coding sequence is TGTGCCAGCAGCGCTCTTGGTAGGGCAGATACGCAGTATTTT.

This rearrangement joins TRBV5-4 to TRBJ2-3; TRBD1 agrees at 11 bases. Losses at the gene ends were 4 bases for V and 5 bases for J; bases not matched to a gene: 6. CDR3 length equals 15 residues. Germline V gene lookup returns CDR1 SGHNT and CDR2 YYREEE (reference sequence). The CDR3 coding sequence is TGTGCCAGCAGCCCAGGGACAGGGGGGAGAGATACGCAGTATTTT. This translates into CASSPGTGGRDTQYF. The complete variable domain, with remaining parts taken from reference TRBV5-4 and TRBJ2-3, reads ETGVTQSPTHLIKTRGQQVTLRCSSQSGHNTVSWYQQALGQGPQFIFQYYREEENGRGNFPPRFSGLQFPNYSSELNVNALELDDSALYLCASSPGTGGRDTQYFGPGTRLTVL.

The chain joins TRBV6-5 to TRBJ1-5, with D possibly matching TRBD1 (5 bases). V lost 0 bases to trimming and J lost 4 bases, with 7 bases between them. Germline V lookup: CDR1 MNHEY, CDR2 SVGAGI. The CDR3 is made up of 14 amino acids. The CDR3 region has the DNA TGTGCCAGCAGTTACTCTGGGGGGAATCAGCCCCAGCATTTT. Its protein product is CASSYSGGNQPQHF.

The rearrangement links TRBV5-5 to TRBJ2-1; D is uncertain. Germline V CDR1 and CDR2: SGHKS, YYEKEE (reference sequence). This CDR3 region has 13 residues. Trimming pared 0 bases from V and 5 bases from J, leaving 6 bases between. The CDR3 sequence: CASSLVKDNEQFF. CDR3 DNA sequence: TGTGCCAGCAGCTTGGTGAAGGACAATGAGCAGTTCTTC.

CDR3 bases: TGTGCCAGCAGCCTCGAGTCGGGATTTTGGACTGAAGCTTTCTTT. Translating gives CASSLESGFWTEAFF. The chain uses TRBV4-2 and TRBJ1-1, with D uncertain. The CDR3 is 15 residues long. CDR1 is LGHNA and CDR2 is YNFKEQ in the germline V gene. The V gene lost 4 bases and the J gene lost 5 bases, with 17 bases spanning the gap.

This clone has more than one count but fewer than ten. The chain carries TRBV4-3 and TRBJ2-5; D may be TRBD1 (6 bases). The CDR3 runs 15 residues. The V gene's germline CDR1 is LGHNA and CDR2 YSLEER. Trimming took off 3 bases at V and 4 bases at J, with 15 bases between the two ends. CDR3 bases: TGCGCCAGCAGCCAGCCGGACAGTCTGGGAGAGACCCAGTACTTC. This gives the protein CASSQPDSLGETQYF.

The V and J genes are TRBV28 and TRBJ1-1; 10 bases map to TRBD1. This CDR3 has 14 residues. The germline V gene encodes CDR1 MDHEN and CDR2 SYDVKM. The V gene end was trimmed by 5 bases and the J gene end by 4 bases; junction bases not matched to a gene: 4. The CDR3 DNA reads TGTGCCAGCAGTCGACAGGGGGCCAGCACTGAAGCTTTCTTT. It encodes CASSRQGASTEAFF.

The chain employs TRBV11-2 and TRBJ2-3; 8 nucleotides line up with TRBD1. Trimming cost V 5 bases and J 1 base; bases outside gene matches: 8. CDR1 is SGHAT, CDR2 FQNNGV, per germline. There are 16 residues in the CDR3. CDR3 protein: CASSLYYRGGTDTQYF. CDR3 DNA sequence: TGTGCCAGCAGCCTGTATTACAGGGGGGGCACAGATACGCAGTATTTT.